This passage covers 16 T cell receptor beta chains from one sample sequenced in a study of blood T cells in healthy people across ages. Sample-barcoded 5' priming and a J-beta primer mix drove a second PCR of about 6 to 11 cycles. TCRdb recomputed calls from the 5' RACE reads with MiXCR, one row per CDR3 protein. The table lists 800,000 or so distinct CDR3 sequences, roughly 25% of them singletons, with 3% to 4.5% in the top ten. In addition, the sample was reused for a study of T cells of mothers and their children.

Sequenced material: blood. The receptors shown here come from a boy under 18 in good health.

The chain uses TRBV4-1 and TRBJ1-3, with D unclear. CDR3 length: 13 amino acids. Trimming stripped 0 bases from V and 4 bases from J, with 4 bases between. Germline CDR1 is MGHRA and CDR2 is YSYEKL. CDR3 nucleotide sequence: TGCGCCAGCAGCCAAGATCACGGAAACACCATATATTTT. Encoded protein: CASSQDHGNTIYF.

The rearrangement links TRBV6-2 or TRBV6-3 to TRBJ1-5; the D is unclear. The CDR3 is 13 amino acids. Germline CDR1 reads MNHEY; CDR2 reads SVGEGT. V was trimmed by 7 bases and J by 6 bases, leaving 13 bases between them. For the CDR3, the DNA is TGTGCCAGCACTCTGGGAGGACCTCAGCCCCAGCATTTT. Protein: CASTLGGPQPQHF.

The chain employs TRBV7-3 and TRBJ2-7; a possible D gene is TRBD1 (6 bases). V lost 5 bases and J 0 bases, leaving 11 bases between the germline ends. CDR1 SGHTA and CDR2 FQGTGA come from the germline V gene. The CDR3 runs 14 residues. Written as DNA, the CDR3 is TGTGCCAGCAGCCTCGACAGGTACTCCTACGAGCAGTACTTC. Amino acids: CASSLDRYSYEQYF.

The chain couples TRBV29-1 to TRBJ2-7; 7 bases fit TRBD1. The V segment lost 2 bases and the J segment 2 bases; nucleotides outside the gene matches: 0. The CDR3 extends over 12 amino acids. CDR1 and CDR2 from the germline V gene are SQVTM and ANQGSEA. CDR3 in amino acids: CSVETGAYEQYF. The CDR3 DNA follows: TGCAGCGTTGAAACAGGGGCCTACGAGCAGTACTTC.

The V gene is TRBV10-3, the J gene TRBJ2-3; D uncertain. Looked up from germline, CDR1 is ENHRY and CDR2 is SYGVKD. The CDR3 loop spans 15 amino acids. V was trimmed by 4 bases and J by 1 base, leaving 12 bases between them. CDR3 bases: TGTGCCATCAGTGGGCAAAATTCTGGCACAGATACGCAGTATTTT. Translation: CAISGQNSGTDTQYF.

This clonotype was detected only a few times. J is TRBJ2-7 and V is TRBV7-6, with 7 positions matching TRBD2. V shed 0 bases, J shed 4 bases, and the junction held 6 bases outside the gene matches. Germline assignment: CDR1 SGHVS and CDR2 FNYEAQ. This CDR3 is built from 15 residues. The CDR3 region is CASSLASSGWYEQYF. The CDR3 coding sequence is TGTGCCAGCAGCTTAGCATCTAGCGGCTGGTACGAGCAGTACTTC.

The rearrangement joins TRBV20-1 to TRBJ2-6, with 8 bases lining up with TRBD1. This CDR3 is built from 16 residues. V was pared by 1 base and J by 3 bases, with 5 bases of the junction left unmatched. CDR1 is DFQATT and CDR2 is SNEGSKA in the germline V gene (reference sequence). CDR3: CSARGRGLYGANVLTF. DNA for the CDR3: TGCAGTGCTAGAGGCAGGGGGCTGTATGGGGCCAACGTCCTGACTTTC.

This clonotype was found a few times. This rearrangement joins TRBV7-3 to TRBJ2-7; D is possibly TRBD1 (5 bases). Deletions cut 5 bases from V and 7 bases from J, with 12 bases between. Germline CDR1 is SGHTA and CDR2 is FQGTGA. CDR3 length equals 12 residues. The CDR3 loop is CASSQGAKEQYF. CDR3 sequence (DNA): TGTGCCAGCAGCCAAGGGGCAAAGGAGCAGTACTTC.

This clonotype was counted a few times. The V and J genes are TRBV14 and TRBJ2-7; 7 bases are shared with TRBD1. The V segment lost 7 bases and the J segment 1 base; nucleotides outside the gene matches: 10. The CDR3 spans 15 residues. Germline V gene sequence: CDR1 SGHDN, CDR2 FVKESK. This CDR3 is CASTPTGVKSYEQYF. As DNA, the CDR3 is TGTGCCAGCACTCCCACAGGGGTCAAATCCTACGAGCAGTACTTC. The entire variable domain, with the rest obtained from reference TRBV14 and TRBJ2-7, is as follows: EAGVTQFPSHSVIEKGQTVTLRCDPISGHDNLYWYRRVMGKEIKFLLHFVKESKQDESGMPNNRFLAERTGGTYSTLKVQPAELEDSGVYFCASTPTGVKSYEQYFGPGTRLTVT.

CDR3 coding DNA: TGTGCCAGCAGCTTAGCCCCCCCGCGCCGGGACAAGGGGTTTGAGCAGTTCTTC. Translating it yields CASSLAPPRRDKGFEQFF. This chain uses TRBV11-2 with TRBJ2-1; D might be TRBD1 (6 bases). Germline V gene lookup returns CDR1 SGHAT and CDR2 FQNNGV. The V gene lost 1 base and the J gene lost 9 bases, with 25 bases spanning the gap. The CDR3 runs to 18 residues.

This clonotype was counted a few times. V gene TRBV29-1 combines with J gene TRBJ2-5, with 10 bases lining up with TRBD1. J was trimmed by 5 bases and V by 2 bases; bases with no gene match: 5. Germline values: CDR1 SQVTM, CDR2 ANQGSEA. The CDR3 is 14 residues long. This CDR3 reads CSVETDRGGETQYF. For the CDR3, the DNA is TGCAGCGTTGAAACGGACAGGGGGGGTGAGACCCAGTACTTC.

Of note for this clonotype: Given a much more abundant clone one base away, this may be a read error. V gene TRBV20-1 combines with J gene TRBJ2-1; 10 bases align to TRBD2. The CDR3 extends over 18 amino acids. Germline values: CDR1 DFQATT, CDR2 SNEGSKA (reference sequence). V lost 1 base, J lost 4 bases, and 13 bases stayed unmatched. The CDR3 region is CSARGRNTTSGLYNEQFF. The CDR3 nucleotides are TGCAGTGCTAGAGGTCGCAACACGACTAGCGGGCTTTACAATGAGCAGTTCTTC.

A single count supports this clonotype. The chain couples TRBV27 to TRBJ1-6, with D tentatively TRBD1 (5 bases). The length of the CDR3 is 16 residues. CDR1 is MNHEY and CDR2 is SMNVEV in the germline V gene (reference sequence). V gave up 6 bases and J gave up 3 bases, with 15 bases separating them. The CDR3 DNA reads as TGTGCCAGCAGAGCAACAGGAGACTTCTATAATTCACCCCTCCACTTT. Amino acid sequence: CASRATGDFYNSPLHF.

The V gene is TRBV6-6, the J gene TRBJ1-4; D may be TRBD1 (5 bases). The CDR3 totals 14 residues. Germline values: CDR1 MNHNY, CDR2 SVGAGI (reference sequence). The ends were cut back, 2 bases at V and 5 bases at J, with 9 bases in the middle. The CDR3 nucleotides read TGTGCCAGCAGTTACGTGGACACCAATGAAAAACTGTTTTTT. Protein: CASSYVDTNEKLFF.

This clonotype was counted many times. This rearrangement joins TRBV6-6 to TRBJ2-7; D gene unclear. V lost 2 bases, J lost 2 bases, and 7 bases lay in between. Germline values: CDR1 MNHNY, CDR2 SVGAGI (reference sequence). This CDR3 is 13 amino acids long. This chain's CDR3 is CASSYDVTYEQYF. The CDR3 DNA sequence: TGTGCCAGCAGTTACGACGTGACCTACGAGCAGTACTTC.

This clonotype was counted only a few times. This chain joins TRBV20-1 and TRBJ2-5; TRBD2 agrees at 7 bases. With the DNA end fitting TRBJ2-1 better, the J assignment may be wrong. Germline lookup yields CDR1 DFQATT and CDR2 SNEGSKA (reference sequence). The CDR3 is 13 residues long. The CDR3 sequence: CSPASGGTNEQFF. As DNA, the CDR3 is TGCAGTCCAGCTAGCGGCGGAACTAATGAGCAGTTCTTC.